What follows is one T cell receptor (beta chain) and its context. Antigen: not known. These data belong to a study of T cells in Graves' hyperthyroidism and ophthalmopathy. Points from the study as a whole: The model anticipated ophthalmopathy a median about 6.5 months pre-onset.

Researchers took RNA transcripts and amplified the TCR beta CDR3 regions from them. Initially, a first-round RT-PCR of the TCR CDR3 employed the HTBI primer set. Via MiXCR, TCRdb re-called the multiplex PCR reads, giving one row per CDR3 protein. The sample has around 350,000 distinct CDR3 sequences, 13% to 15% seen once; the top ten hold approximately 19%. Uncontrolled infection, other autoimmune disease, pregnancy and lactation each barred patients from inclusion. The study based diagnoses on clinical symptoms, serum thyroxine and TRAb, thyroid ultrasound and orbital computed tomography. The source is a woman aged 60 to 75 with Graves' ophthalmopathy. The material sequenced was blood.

As DNA, the CDR3 is TGTGCCAGTAGTGGGATAGCGGGAGGCGCCTACGAGCAGTACTTC. Translated, it gives CASSGIAGGAYEQYF. The chain has TRBV19 and TRBJ2-7; 10 positions match TRBD2. V lost 5 bases and J lost 2; bases outside the gene matches: 6. Germline V lookup: CDR1 LNHDA, CDR2 SQIVND (reference sequence). This CDR3 is built from 15 residues.